A single sample is the source of the 6 T cell receptor beta chains below, sequenced in a study of cytomegalovirus exposure and HLA in healthy donors. PCR used 60 Vbeta primers and 13 Jbeta primers. Sequenced by immunoSEQ multiplex PCR; TCRdb stores in-frame clones only, minus some. The repertoire shows approximately 46,000 clones; the top ten hold 6.5% to 10%. Input material: PBMCs. The receptors originated from a male donor in good health and CMV-seronegative.

This chain connects TRBV18 to TRBJ1-2, with TRBD1 matching over 8 bases. The CDR3 spans 15 residues. Germline CDR1 is KGHSH and CDR2 is LQKENI. With V trimmed by 4 bases and J by 2 bases, 6 bases remained unmatched. CDR3 nucleotides: TGTGCCAGCTCACTTACTCGACAGGGGAACTATGGCTACACCTTC. Amino acid sequence: CASSLTRQGNYGYTF.

The chain carries TRBV19 and TRBJ1-5; D not certain. Germline V gene sequence: CDR1 LNHDA, CDR2 SQIVND (reference sequence). Between the trimmed V and J ends, which lost 3 bases and 0 bases, there was a span of 9 bases. This CDR3 contains 15 residues. CDR3 loop: CASSITDYSNQPQHF. The CDR3 DNA reads as TGTGCCAGTAGTATCACAGATTATAGCAATCAGCCCCAGCATTTT.

The chain joins TRBV6-1 to TRBJ1-2, with 8 bases that match TRBD1. V lost 1 base and J lost 2; bases outside the gene matches: 0. The length of the CDR3 is 14 residues. Germline CDR1 and CDR2: MNHNS and SASEGT. The DNA of the CDR3 is TGTGCCAGCAGTGAAGGACAGGGGAACTATGGCTACACCTTC. This gives the protein CASSEGQGNYGYTF.

The chain employs TRBV29-1 and TRBJ2-7; possible D gene TRBD2, 6 bases. V was trimmed by 5 bases and J by 1 base, leaving 12 bases between them. CDR1 is SQVTM and CDR2 is ANQGSEA in the germline V gene. The CDR3 loop spans 13 amino acids. CDR3 DNA sequence: TGCAGCGTTCTCGTTAGCGGATCCTACGAGCAGTACTTC. It encodes CSVLVSGSYEQYF.

This chain links TRBV15 with TRBJ2-7; 8 bases are shared with TRBD1. In germline, CDR1 is LNHNV, CDR2 YYDKDF (reference sequence). CDR3 length: 14 residues. After removal of 6 bases from V and 0 bases from J, the junction contained 4 bases not matched to a gene. This CDR3 reads CATRPGQVSYEQYF. The CDR3, as DNA: TGTGCCACCAGACCGGGACAGGTCTCCTACGAGCAGTACTTC.

This sequence joins TRBV6-4 and TRBJ2-1, with 10 bases lining up with TRBD2. The junction had 8 bases not matched to a gene; V was cut back by 5 bases and J by 13 bases. The CDR3 totals 13 residues. Germline-derived CDR1 and CDR2 are MRHNA and SNTAGT. The CDR3 spells CASSIEREGLQFF. The CDR3 nucleotides are TGTGCCAGCAGTATAGAGCGGGAGGGCCTTCAGTTCTTC.